This is a list of T cell receptor beta chains from one sample in a study of shared clonotypes between healthy human individuals. The assay was immunoSEQ multiplex PCR, and TCRdb's table has in-frame clones only and misses some. In the table there are 2,100,000 or so clones, around 95% of which are singletons. The sample comprised naive CD4+ T cells sorted from blood. These TCRs come from a man aged 18 to 35 in good health. CDR3s include the opening cysteine and the closing phenylalanine or tryptophan. A D gene is named only where the DNA matches it firmly. Size tells how often a clone was seen (once, few, many) or the class of an expanded clone, and some rows leave it out.

v_call	j_call	d_call	clone_size	cdr3_nt	cdr3_aa
TRBV9	TRBJ1-6	TRBD1	-	TGTGCCAGCAGCGCAGGACAGGGTTTAGGTTCACCCCTCCACTTT	CASSAGQGLGSPLHF
TRBV18	TRBJ1-1	TRBD1	-	TGTGCCAGCTCATCATACAGGGGTGGCACTGAAGCTTTCTTT	CASSSYRGGTEAFF
TRBV7-9	TRBJ2-7	TRBD2	-	TGTGCCAGCAGCGGGGGACTAGCGGGATACGACGAGCAGTACTTC	CASSGGLAGYDEQYF
TRBV7-9	TRBJ1-4	TRBD1	-	TGTGCCAGCAGCTTTACGACAGGGGGAACTGAAAAACTGTTTTTT	CASSFTTGGTEKLFF
TRBV5-6	TRBJ2-7	-	-	TGTGCCAGCAGCTTGGTTTTCGAGCAGTACTTC	CASSLVFEQYF
TRBV11-3	TRBJ2-5	TRBD1	-	TGTGCCAGCAGCTCAGGGGGCCAAGAGACCCAGTACTTC	CASSSGGQETQYF
TRBV18	TRBJ1-2	-	-	TGTGCCAGCTCACCACCGATACAGGCCGTCTATGGCTACACCTTC	CASSPPIQAVYGYTF
TRBV7-6	TRBJ2-1	-	-	TGTGCCAGCAGCTCGATTCCAGCAGATGAGCAGTTCTTC	CASSSIPADEQFF
TRBV10-2	TRBJ2-2	TRBD2	-	TGCGCCTGTAGCGGGGAGGGGTACACCGGGGAGCTGTTTTTT	CACSGEGYTGELFF
TRBV5-8	TRBJ2-1	-	-	TGTGCCAGCAGCGGAGGGAGTTTCGGGACCCTCTACAATGAGCAGTTCTTC	CASSGGSFGTLYNEQFF
TRBV6-5	TRBJ2-1	TRBD1	-	TGTGCCAGCAGCCCCGGGACAGGGGATCGCAATGAGCAGTTCTTC	CASSPGTGDRNEQFF
TRBV5-1	TRBJ2-7	-	-	TGCGCCAGCAGCCATAACCCGTCCTACGAGCAGTACTTC	CASSHNPSYEQYF
TRBV25-1	TRBJ2-3	-	-	TGTGCCAGCAGTGAATTAGAGTGGGGCATGAGCACAGATACGCAGTATTTT	CASSELEWGMSTDTQYF
TRBV9	TRBJ1-4	-	once	TGTGCCAGCAGCGCGACAGGTTTGGGCGAAAAACTGTTTTTT	CASSATGLGEKLFF
TRBV7-3	TRBJ1-2	-	-	TGTGCCAGCAGCCCCAATGGTGGGGGCGGCTATGGCTACACCTTC	CASSPNGGGGYGYTF
TRBV10-1	TRBJ1-2	TRBD1	-	TGCGCCAGCAACGACAGGGGGCTTAGGGGCTACACCTTC	CASNDRGLRGYTF
TRBV18	TRBJ2-5	-	-	TGTGCCAGCTCATCCGGGATTATCCAAGAGACCCAGTACTTC	CASSSGIIQETQYF
TRBV6-7	TRBJ1-3	-	-	TGTGCCAGCAGTACGGGGCTGGAGAAATTCGATTACTCTGGAAACACCATATATTTT	CASSTGLEKFDYSGNTIYF
TRBV6-6	TRBJ1-1	TRBD1	-	TGTGCCAGCAGTTACTCGGACAGGGCGGGGACTGAAGCTTTCTTT	CASSYSDRAGTEAFF
TRBV28	TRBJ1-3	-	-	TGTGCCAGCAGTGGGGACAAGACTGGAAACACCATATATTTT	CASSGDKTGNTIYF
TRBV6-5	TRBJ2-1	-	-	TGTGCCAGCAGCAGCCCCACCCGGAATGAGCAGTTCTTC	CASSSPTRNEQFF
TRBV28	TRBJ1-5	TRBD1	-	TGTGCCAGTTACAAAGGGGGCTTGGGCAATCAGCCCCAGCATTTT	CASYKGGLGNQPQHF
TRBV6-1	TRBJ2-5	TRBD1	-	TGTGCCAGCAGGATGACAGGGGGAGAGACCCAGTACTTC	CASRMTGGETQYF
TRBV5-6	TRBJ1-1	-	-	TGTGCCAGCAGCTTGGCCGGGAGGGCACGGAACACTGAAGCTTTCTTT	CASSLAGRARNTEAFF
TRBV7-3	TRBJ2-3	TRBD2	-	TGTGCCAGCAGCTTAATGGGTAGCGGGGGGTCAGATACGCAGTATTTT	CASSLMGSGGSDTQYF
TRBV6-6	TRBJ1-4	-	-	TGTGCCAGCAGTGGATACCAGGGGCCCTCCTACCTGTTTTTT	CASSGYQGPSYLFF
TRBV29-1	TRBJ1-1	-	few	TGCAGCGTTGAAAATGCTGGGATTAACACTGAAGCTTTCTTT	CSVENAGINTEAFF
TRBV2	TRBJ2-7	TRBD2	-	TGTGCCAGCAGTGAATCGGGGGGGCAGTACTTC	CASSESGGQYF
TRBV6-7	TRBJ1-5	-	-	TGTGCCAGCAGTTACAGCCAGGTGGGGCCCATCTTCCCCGCATTTAATCAGCCCCAGCATTTT	CASSYSQVGPIFPAFNQPQHF
TRBV28	TRBJ2-7	-	-	TGTGCCAGCAGTTTCGGTCGATTATCGCCACCCTACGAGCAGTACTTC	CASSFGRLSPPYEQYF